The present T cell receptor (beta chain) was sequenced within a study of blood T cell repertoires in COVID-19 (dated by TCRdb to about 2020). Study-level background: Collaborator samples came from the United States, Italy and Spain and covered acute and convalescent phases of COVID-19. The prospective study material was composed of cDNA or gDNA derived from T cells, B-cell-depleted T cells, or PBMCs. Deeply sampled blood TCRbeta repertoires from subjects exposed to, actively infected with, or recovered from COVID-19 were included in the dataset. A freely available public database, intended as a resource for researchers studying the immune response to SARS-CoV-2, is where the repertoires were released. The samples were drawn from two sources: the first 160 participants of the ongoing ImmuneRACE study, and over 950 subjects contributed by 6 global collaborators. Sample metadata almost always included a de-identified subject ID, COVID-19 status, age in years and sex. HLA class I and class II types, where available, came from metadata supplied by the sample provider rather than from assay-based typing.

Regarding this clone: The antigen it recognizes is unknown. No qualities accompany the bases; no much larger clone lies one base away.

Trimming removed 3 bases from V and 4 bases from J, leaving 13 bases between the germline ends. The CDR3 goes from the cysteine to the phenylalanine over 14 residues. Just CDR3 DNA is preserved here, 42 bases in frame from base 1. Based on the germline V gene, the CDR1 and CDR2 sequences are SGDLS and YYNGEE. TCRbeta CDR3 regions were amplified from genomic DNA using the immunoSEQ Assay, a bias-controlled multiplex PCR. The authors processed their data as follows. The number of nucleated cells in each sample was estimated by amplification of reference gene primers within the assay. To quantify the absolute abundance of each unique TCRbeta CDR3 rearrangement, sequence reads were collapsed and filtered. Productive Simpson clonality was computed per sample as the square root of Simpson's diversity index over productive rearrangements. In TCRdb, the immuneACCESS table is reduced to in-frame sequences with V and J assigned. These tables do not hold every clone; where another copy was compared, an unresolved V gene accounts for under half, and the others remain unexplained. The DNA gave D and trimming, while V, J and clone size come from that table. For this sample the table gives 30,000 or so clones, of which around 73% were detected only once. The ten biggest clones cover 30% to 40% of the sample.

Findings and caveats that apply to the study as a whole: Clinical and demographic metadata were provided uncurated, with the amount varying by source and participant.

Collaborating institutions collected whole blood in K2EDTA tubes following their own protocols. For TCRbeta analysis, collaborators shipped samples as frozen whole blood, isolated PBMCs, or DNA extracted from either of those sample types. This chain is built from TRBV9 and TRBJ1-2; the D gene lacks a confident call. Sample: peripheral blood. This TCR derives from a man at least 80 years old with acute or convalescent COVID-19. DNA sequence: TGTGCCAGCAGCGCAGGATACCCAACCTATGGCTACACCTTC. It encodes CASSAGYPTYGYTF.